This T cell receptor beta chain was found in a study of CD8 T cells in ankylosing spondylitis. Study-wide results and limits: Within matched ankylosing spondylitis synovial fluid, disease-linked clones were reportedly significantly enriched. Within ankylosing spondylitis blood, a TCR beta motif made up of seven or eight highly homologous variants appeared to be characteristic.

There are many counts of this clonotype. Its antigen is still unknown. TCR beta libraries were made by quantitative 5'-RACE with molecular barcodes. TCRdb re-called the 5' RACE reads with MiXCR, one entry per CDR3 protein. The table lists around 490,000 distinct CDR3 sequences, 5.3% of them singletons. The sequence came from a male donor with ankylosing spondylitis. Input material: blood, either unsorted or a sorted T cell fraction (not recorded which).

The CDR3 spells CASSLVSALDYEQYF. The CDR3, as DNA: TGTGCCAGCAGCTTAGTGTCAGCCCTGGACTACGAGCAGTACTTC. The chain is built from TRBV7-2 and TRBJ2-7, with D uncertain. With 1 base removed from V and 3 bases from J, the gap between germline ends came to 13 bases. The CDR3 extends over 15 amino acids. Germline V gene data show CDR1 as SGHTA and CDR2 as FQGNSA.